This paragraph reports one T cell receptor (beta chain). This record belongs to a study of T cell changes during pregnancy in multiple sclerosis. The CDR3 runs 16 residues. Germline CDR1 SGHNT, CDR2 YENEEA. V was pared by 1 base and J by 2 bases, with 12 bases between. Clones were read by immunoSEQ multiplex PCR, and TCRdb kept only the in-frame ones, dropping some. The data contain 70,000 to 90,000 clones, approximately 92% of them singletons. The source material was peripheral blood, sampled in the first trimester of pregnancy. The receptor was derived from a female donor with multiple sclerosis, enrolled in a pregnancy study. The V call is TRBV11-3, the J call TRBJ2-1; tentative D call: TRBD2 (6 bases). DNA of the CDR3: TGTGCCAGCAGCTTAGGTGGCGGGACCACCTACAATGAGCAGTTCTTC. It encodes CASSLGGGTTYNEQFF. Full variable domain (remainder filled in from reference TRBV11-3 and TRBJ2-1): EAGVVQSPRYKIIEKKQPVAFWCNPISGHNTLYWYLQNLGQGPELLIRYENEEAVDDSQLPKDRFSAERLKGVDSTLKIQPAELGDSAVYLCASSLGGGTTYNEQFFGPGTRLTVL.